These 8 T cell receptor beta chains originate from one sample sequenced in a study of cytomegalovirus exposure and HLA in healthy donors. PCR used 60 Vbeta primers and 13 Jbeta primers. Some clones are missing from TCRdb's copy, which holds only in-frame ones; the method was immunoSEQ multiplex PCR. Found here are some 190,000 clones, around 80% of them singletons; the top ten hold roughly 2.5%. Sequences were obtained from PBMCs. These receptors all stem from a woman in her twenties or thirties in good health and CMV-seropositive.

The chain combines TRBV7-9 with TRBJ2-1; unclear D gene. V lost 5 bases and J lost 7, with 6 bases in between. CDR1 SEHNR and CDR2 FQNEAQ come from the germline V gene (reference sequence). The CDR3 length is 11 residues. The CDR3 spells CASSPVNEQFF. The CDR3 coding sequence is TGTGCCAGCAGCCCTGTGAATGAGCAGTTCTTC.

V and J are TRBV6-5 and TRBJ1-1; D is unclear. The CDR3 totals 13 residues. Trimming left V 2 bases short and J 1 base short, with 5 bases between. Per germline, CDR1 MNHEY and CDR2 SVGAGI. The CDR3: CASSYRGNTEAFF. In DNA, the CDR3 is TGTGCCAGCAGTTACCGGGGGAACACTGAAGCTTTCTTT.

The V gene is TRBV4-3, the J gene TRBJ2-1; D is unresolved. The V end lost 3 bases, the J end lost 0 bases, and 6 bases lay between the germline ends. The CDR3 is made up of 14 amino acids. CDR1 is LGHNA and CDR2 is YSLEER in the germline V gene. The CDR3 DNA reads TGCGCCAGCAGCCACACAATCTCCTACAATGAGCAGTTCTTC. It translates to CASSHTISYNEQFF.

The CDR3: CASSRGGARQETQYF. The CDR3 DNA follows: TGTGCCTCATCTAGGGGGGGGGCCCGGCAGGAGACCCAGTACTTC. This chain connects TRBV7-2 to TRBJ2-5; TRBD2 is a possible D gene (7 bases). The V end lost 11 bases, the J end lost 5 bases, and 24 bases lay between the germline ends. CDR3 size: 15 residues. Germline values: CDR1 SGHTA, CDR2 FQGNSA.

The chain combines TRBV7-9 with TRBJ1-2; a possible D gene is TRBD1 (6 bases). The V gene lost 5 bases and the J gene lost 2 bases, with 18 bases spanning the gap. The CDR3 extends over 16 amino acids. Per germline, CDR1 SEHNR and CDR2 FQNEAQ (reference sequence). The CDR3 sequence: CASSPTRTVLNYGYTF. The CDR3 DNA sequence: TGTGCCAGCAGCCCTACACGGACAGTCTTAAACTATGGCTACACCTTC. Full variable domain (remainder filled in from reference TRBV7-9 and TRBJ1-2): DTGVSQNPRHKITKRGQNVTFRCDPISEHNRLYWYRQTLGQGPEFLTYFQNEAQLEKSRLLSDRFSAERPKGSFSTLEIQRTEQGDSAMYLCASSPTRTVLNYGYTFGSGTRLTVV.

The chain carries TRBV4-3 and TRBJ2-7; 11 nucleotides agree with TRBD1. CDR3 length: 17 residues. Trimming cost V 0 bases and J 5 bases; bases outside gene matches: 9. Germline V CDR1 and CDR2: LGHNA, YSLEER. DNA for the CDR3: TGCGCCAGCAGCCAAGATGGGACAGGGGGTCGGATCAACGAGCAGTACTTC. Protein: CASSQDGTGGRINEQYF.

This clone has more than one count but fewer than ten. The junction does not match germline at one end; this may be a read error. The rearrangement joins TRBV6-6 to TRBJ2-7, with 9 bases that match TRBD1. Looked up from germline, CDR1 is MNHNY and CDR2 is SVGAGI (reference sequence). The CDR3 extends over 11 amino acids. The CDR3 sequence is CASSGDRVLSF. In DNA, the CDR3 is TGTGCCAGCAGTGGGGACAGGGTTCTCTCCTTC.

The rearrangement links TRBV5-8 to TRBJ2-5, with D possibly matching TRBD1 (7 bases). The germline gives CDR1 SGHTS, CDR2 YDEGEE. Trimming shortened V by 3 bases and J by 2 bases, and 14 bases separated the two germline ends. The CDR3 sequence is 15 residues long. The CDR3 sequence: CASSWRGRRQETQYF. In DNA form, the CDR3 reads TGTGCCAGCAGCTGGAGGGGGCGCAGGCAAGAGACCCAGTACTTC.